Following are 5 T cell receptor beta chains from one sample sequenced in a study of molecular identifiers for immune sequencing clone quantification (dated by TCRdb to 2016 to 2019). Library generation was performed with PCR. This sample was sequenced with a NextSeq 500. TCRdb cleaned the public reads at Q25 with fastp, built clones with MiXCR and kept in-frame beta chains. Entries are consolidated by CDR3 protein sequence, retaining the most common genes and DNA. This sample lists nearly 650,000 distinct CDR3 sequences; less than 30% were detected once. The ten largest make up 0.7% to 0.95% of the sample. The sequenced sample consisted of naive CD8+ T cells from blood, with Jurkat cell RNA spiked in. The cell subset or site label corresponds to: FACS-sorted CD8+CD4-CCR7+CD45RA+ naive T cells. The receptors shown here come from a human donor in good health. Some libraries in this study had Jurkat cell RNA spiked in.

This clonotype was found many times. The J gene is TRBJ1-1, the V gene TRBV4-3; possibly TRBD1 for D (6 bases). The length of the CDR3 is 15 residues. CDR1 is LGHNA, CDR2 YSLEER, per germline. V lost 5 bases and J 0 bases, leaving 13 bases between the germline ends. The DNA for the CDR3 is TGCGCCAGCAGCTCACAAACAGGGTTGAACACTGAAGCTTTCTTT. Its translation is CASSSQTGLNTEAFF.

This clonotype was picked up a small number of times. The V and J genes are TRBV7-9 and TRBJ2-1; tentatively, D is TRBD2 (5 bases). This CDR3 region has 14 residues. V lost 5 bases, J lost 8 bases, and 16 bases lay in between. Germline V gene sequence: CDR1 SEHNR, CDR2 FQNEAQ (reference sequence). CDR3 in amino acids: CASSNRERAHEQFF. The CDR3, as DNA: TGTGCCAGCAGCAACCGGGAACGCGCCCATGAGCAGTTCTTC.

The J gene is TRBJ2-5, the V gene TRBV7-9; the match to TRBD2 covers 14 bases. Germline-derived CDR1 and CDR2 are SEHNR and FQNEAQ (reference sequence). The CDR3 has 16 residues. V lost 2 bases and J lost 9; bases outside the gene matches: 8. The CDR3 region has the DNA TGTGCCAGCAGCTTACCGACTAGCGGGGGGGCGGAGCCCCAGTACTTC. Translating gives CASSLPTSGGAEPQYF.

The V and J genes are TRBV10-1 and TRBJ2-1; D is ambiguous. Trimming stripped 0 bases from V and 5 bases from J, with 8 bases between. CDR1 is WNHNN and CDR2 is SYGVQD in the germline V gene (reference sequence). The CDR3 length is 14 residues. The CDR3 sequence: CASSESDRNNEQFF. As DNA, the CDR3 is TGCGCCAGCAGTGAGTCGGATCGCAACAATGAGCAGTTCTTC.

This clonotype appeared many times. The chain carries TRBV28 and TRBJ2-3, with 11 bases aligning to TRBD2. CDR3 size: 16 residues. Germline V gene sequence: CDR1 MDHEN, CDR2 SYDVKM. The V and J ends lost 6 bases and 1 base, in that order; junction bases with no gene match: 6. CDR3 sequence reads: CASRLAGGLRTDTQYF. CDR3 sequence (DNA): TGTGCCAGCAGATTAGCGGGAGGGCTCCGCACAGATACGCAGTATTTT. Looking up the rest from reference TRBV28 and TRBJ2-3 gives the full variable domain: DVKVTQSSRYLVKRTGEKVFLECVQDMDHENMFWYRQDPGLGLRLIYFSYDVKMKEKGDIPEGYSVSREKKERFSLILESASTNQTSMYLCASRLAGGLRTDTQYFGPGTRLTVL.